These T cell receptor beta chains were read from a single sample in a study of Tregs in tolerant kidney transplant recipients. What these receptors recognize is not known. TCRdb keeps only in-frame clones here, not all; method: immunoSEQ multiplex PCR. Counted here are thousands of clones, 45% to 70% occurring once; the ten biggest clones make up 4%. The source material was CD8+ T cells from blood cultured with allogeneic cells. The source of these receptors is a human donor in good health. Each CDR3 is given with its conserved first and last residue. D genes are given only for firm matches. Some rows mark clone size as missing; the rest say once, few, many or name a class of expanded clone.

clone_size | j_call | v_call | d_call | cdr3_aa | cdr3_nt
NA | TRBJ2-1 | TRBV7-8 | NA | CASSLARGGAYNEQFF | TGTGCCAGCAGCTTAGCCCGAGGGGGGGCTTACAATGAGCAGTTCTTC
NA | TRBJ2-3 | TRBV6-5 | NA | CASSLWGASTDTQYF | TGTGCCAGCAGCCTTTGGGGAGCTAGCACAGATACGCAGTATTTT
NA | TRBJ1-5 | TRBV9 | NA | CASSAGSSNQPQHF | TGTGCCAGCAGCGCGGGTTCTAGCAATCAGCCCCAGCATTTT
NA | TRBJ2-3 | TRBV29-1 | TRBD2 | CSVVVVRTSLTDTQYF | TGCAGCGTTGTTGTGGTACGGACTAGCTTGACAGATACGCAGTATTTT
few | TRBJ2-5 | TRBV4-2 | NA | CASSQQGPNSQETQYF | TGTGCCAGCAGCCAACAGGGTCCGAATAGCCAAGAGACCCAGTACTTC
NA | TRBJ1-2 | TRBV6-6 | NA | CASSYGTKAGYTF | TGTGCCAGCAGTTACGGGACGAAAGCCGGCTACACCTTC
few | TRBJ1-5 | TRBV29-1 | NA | CSAMTDSNQPQHF | TGCAGCGCCATGACAGATAGCAATCAGCCCCAGCATTTT
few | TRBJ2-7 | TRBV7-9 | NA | CASSFGGIRYEQYF | TGTGCCAGCAGCTTTGGAGGGATTAGATACGAGCAGTACTTC
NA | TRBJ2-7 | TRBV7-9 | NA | CASSLAPGPPEEQYF | TGTGCCAGCAGCTTAGCCCCCGGGCCTCCTGAGGAGCAGTACTTC
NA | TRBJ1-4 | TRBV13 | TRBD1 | CASNPGGFDEKLFF | TGTGCCAGCAATCCAGGGGGCTTCGATGAAAAACTGTTTTTT
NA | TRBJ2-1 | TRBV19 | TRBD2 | CASSIDLETSLYNEQFF | TGTGCCAGTAGTATAGATCTTGAGACTAGCCTTTACAATGAGCAGTTCTTC
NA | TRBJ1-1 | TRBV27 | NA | CASSLGGATEAFF | TGTGCCAGCAGTTTGGGGGGCGCGACTGAAGCTTTCTTT
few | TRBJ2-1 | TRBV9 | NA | CASSAPLYNEQFF | TGTGCCAGCAGCGCCCCCCTATACAATGAGCAGTTCTTC
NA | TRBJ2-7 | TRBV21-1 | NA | CASSKVSTAYEQYF | TGTGCCAGCAGCAAAGTGTCAACAGCCTACGAGCAGTACTTC
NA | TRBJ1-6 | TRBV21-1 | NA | CASSKRGTNSPLHF | TGTGCCAGCAGCAAACGGGGGACTAATTCACCCCTCCACTTT
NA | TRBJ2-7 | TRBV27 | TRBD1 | CASSLPLQGARNEQYF | TGTGCCAGCAGTTTGCCCCTCCAGGGGGCAAGGAACGAGCAGTACTTC
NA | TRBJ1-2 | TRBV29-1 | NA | CSVPNPISYGYTF | TGCAGCGTCCCCAACCCGATTTCCTATGGCTACACCTTC
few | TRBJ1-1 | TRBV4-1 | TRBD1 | CASSFPSGQGGTEAFF | TGCGCCAGCAGCTTTCCCTCTGGGCAGGGGGGCACTGAAGCTTTCTTT
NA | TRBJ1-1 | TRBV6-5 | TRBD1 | CASRPSTGPRLEAFF | TGTGCCAGCAGGCCATCGACAGGGCCCCGCCTTGAAGCTTTCTTT
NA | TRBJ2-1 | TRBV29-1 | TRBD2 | CSVSGTSGSWNEQFF | TGCAGCGTTTCCGGGACTAGCGGGAGTTGGAATGAGCAGTTCTTC
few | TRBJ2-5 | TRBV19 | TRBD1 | CASQTGTGLETQYF | TGTGCCAGCCAAACCGGGACAGGATTGGAGACCCAGTACTTC
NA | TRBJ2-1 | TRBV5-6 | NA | CASSSPYNEQFF | TGTGCCAGCAGCTCCCCTTACAATGAGCAGTTCTTC
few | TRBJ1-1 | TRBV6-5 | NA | CASSYIGVNTEAFF | TGTGCCAGCAGTTACATCGGGGTGAACACTGAAGCTTTCTTT
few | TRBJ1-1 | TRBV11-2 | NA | CASSLEGGENTEAFF | TGTGCCAGCAGCTTAGAGGGCGGGGAGAACACTGAAGCTTTCTTT
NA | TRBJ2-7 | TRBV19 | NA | CASSAGWGTYEQYF | TGTGCCAGTAGTGCCGGTTGGGGCACCTACGAGCAGTACTTC
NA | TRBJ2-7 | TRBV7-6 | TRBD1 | CASSQGTGGMYEQYF | TGTGCCAGCAGCCAAGGGACAGGGGGCATGTACGAGCAGTACTTC
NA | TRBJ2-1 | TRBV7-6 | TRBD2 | CASSPQGLAWYNEQFF | TGTGCCAGCAGCCCCCAAGGACTAGCGTGGTACAATGAGCAGTTCTTC
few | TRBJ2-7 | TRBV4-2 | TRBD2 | CASSHEPTGLAGSYEQYF | TGTGCCAGCAGCCATGAACCAACTGGACTAGCGGGATCCTACGAGCAGTACTTC
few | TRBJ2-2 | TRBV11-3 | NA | CASSSRKSGTTGELFF | TGTGCCAGCAGCTCAAGGAAAAGCGGCACCACCGGGGAGCTGTTTTTT
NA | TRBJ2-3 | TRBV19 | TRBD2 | CASSPSGSRADTQYF | TGTGCCAGTAGCCCTAGCGGGAGTAGGGCAGATACGCAGTATTTT
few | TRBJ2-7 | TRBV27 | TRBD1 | CASSLGPGAGGLWEQYF | TGTGCCAGCAGTCTCGGTCCCGGAGCAGGGGGCTTATGGGAGCAGTACTTC
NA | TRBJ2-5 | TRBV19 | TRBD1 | CASSPDREGQETQYF | TGTGCCAGTAGTCCTGACAGGGAAGGGCAAGAGACCCAGTACTTC
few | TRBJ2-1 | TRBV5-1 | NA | CASSLGWSSYNEQFF | TGCGCCAGCAGCTTGGGGTGGAGCTCCTACAATGAGCAGTTCTTC